A selection of T cell receptor beta chains follows, all from one sample in a study of cytomegalovirus exposure and HLA in healthy donors. Assay used: immunoSEQ multiplex PCR; TCRdb lists only in-frame clones, some missing. The sample carries about 160,000 clones, roughly four fifths recorded once. Sequencing was performed on PBMCs. These receptor sequences come from a man aged 50 to 59 in good health and CMV-seropositive. CDR3s include the opening cysteine and the closing phenylalanine or tryptophan. The D gene is left open where the match is weak. The listing skips clone size in some rows; elsewhere it reads once, few, many or a size class.

j_call	d_call	clone_size	v_call	cdr3_aa	cdr3_nt
TRBJ2-7	TRBD1	-	TRBV27	CASSLRDRDYEQYF	TGTGCCAGCAGCCTAAGGGACAGGGACTACGAGCAGTACTTC
TRBJ2-1	TRBD2	-	TRBV4-3	CASSQDSLAGGGFSNEQFF	TGCGCCAGCAGCCAAGACTCCCTAGCGGGAGGTGGCTTCAGCAATGAGCAGTTCTTC
TRBJ2-2	-	-	TRBV13	CASSLSGAGELFF	TGTGCCAGCAGCTTATCCGGAGCCGGGGAGCTGTTTTTT
TRBJ2-2	TRBD2	-	TRBV7-2	CASSPTSGAGELFF	TGTGCCAGCAGCCCGACTAGCGGCGCCGGGGAGCTGTTTTTT
TRBJ2-7	TRBD2	-	TRBV4-3	CASSQDKRGGIYEQYF	TGCGCCAGCAGCCAAGACAAGCGGGGGGGTATCTACGAGCAGTACTTC
TRBJ1-2	TRBD1	-	TRBV7-2	CASSTSTGNYGYTF	TGTGCCAGCAGCACCTCGACAGGGAACTATGGCTACACCTTC
TRBJ2-7	TRBD1	-	TRBV28	CASIQGDSSSYEQYF	TGTGCCAGCATCCAAGGGGACAGCAGCTCCTACGAGCAGTACTTC
TRBJ2-2	TRBD2	-	TRBV19	CASIRGLAFGNTGELFF	TGTGCCAGTATAAGGGGACTAGCGTTTGGGAACACCGGGGAGCTGTTTTTT
TRBJ1-2	-	-	TRBV19	CASSILGHDYGYTF	TGTGCCAGTAGTATACTGGGACACGACTATGGCTACACCTTC
TRBJ2-1	TRBD1	-	TRBV9	CASSVGRGIDNEQFF	TGTGCCAGCAGCGTAGGCAGGGGGATAGACAATGAGCAGTTCTTC
TRBJ1-2	-	-	TRBV28	CASRRDGRNYGYTF	TGTGCCAGCCGGCGGGACGGACGTAACTATGGCTACACCTTC
TRBJ1-1	-	once	TRBV28	CASTAAKTEAFF	TGTGCCAGCACGGCGGCGAAGACTGAAGCTTTCTTT
TRBJ2-4	TRBD1	-	TRBV29-1	CSVFTGGNNIQYF	TGCAGCGTTTTTACAGGGGGTAACAACATTCAGTACTTC
TRBJ2-7	-	-	TRBV6-1	CASTLERGLYEQYF	TGTGCCAGCACTCTGGAAAGGGGACTCTACGAGCAGTACTTC
TRBJ2-5	-	-	TRBV18	CASSPGGARETQYF	TGTGCCAGCTCACCCGGCGGGGCCCGGGAAACCCAGTACTTC
TRBJ2-7	-	-	TRBV5-6	CASSDLTGNYEQYF	TGTGCCAGCAGCGACCTAACAGGAAACTACGAGCAGTACTTC
TRBJ2-1	TRBD2	-	TRBV5-4	CASSGTSGSETYNEQFF	TGTGCCAGCAGCGGGACTAGCGGGAGCGAAACCTACAATGAGCAGTTCTTC
TRBJ2-2	-	few	TRBV7-3	CASSLMGASGELFF	TGTGCCAGCAGCCTAATGGGGGCATCCGGGGAGCTGTTTTTT
TRBJ1-1	TRBD1	-	TRBV19	CASRQGLTEAFF	TGTGCCAGTCGACAGGGCCTAACGGAAGCTTTCTTT
TRBJ2-7	TRBD1	-	TRBV11-2	CASSSWDRFTYEQYF	TGTGCCAGCAGCTCGTGGGACAGATTTACCTACGAGCAGTACTTC
TRBJ2-1	-	once	TRBV7-9	CASSSTRSGGGLVEQFF	TGTGCCAGCAGCTCCACCCGATCAGGGGGAGGACTCGTGGAGCAGTTCTTC
TRBJ2-5	TRBD1	-	TRBV25-1	CASSEFRTGGPQETQYF	TGTGCCAGCAGTGAATTTAGGACAGGGGGACCCCAAGAGACCCAGTACTTC